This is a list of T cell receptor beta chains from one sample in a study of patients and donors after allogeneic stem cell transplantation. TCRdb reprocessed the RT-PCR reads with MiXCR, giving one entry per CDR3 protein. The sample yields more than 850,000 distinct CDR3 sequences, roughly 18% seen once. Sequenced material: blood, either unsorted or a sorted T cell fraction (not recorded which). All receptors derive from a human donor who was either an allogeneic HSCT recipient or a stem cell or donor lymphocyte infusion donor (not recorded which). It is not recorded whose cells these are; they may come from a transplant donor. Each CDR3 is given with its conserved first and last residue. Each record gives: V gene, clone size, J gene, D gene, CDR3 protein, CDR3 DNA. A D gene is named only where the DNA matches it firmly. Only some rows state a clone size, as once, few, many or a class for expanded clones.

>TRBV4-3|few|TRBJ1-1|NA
CASSRQSSGTEAFF
TGCGCCAGCAGCCGTCAATCGTCGGGGACTGAAGCTTTCTTT
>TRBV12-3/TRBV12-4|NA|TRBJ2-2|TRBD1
CASSLFEGARTGELFF
TGTGCCAGCAGTTTATTTGAGGGGGCGAGAACCGGGGAGCTGTTTTTT
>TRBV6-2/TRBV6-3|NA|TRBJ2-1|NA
CASSYSGTPGLILF
TGTGCCAGCAGTTACTCGGGGACGCCGGGACTGATTCTATTC
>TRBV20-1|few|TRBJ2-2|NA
CSARDLRGEGRTGELFF
TGCAGTGCTAGAGATCTCAGGGGGGAGGGCCGAACCGGGGAGCTGTTTTTT
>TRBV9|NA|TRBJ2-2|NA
CASSVDGLNTGELFF
TGTGCCAGCAGCGTAGATGGTCTGAACACCGGGGAGCTGTTTTTT
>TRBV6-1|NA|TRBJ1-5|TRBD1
CASSKTGPYQPQHF
TGTGCCAGCAGCAAGACAGGGCCCTATCAGCCCCAGCATTTT
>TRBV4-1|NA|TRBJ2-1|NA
CASSPSEARYNEQFF
TGCGCCAGCAGCCCGTCGGAGGCCCGCTACAATGAGCAGTTCTTC
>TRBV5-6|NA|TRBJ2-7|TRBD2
CASSTGVGLGRYEQYF
TGTGCCAGCAGCACGGGTGTGGGACTAGGGCGATACGAGCAGTACTTC
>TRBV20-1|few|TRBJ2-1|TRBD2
CSAPRLAGDYNEQFF
TGCAGTGCGCCCCGACTAGCGGGAGACTACAATGAGCAGTTCTTC
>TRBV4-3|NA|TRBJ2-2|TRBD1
CASSQESWPGTETTGELFF
TGCGCCAGCAGCCAAGAATCGTGGCCGGGGACAGAAACAACCGGGGAGCTGTTTTTT
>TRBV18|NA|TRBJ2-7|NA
CASSFQGREQYF
TGTGCCAGCTCATTCCAGGGCAGGGAGCAGTACTTC
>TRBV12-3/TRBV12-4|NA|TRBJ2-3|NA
CASSFRGRGTQYF
TGTGCCAGCAGTTTCAGGGGGAGGGGTACGCAGTATTTT
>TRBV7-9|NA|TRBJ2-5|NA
CASSLAAHQETQYF
TGTGCCAGCAGCTTAGCGGCACACCAAGAGACCCAGTACTTC
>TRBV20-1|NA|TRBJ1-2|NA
CSARGTTPHGYTF
TGCAGCGCACGGGGGACAACTCCTCATGGCTACACCTTC
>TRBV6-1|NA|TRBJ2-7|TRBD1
CASSSRDRGVSYEQYF
TGTGCCAGCAGTAGCCGGGACAGGGGGGTCTCCTACGAGCAGTACTTC
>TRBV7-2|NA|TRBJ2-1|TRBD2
CASSISGTINEQFF
TGTGCCAGCAGCATCTCCGGGACTATCAATGAGCAGTTCTTC
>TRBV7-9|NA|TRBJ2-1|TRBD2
CATKGLAGWDEQFF
TGTGCCACTAAGGGACTAGCGGGGTGGGATGAGCAGTTCTTC
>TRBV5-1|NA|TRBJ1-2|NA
CASSWGTDSLRGYTF
TGCGCCAGCAGCTGGGGGACGGACTCACTGCGGGGCTACACCTTC
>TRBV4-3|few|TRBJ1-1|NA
CASSRSPQNTEAFF
TGCGCCAGCAGCCGATCCCCTCAAAACACTGAAGCTTTCTTT
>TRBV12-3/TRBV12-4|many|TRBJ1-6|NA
CASSYQREAPLHF
TGTGCCAGCAGTTACCAAAGGGAGGCACCCCTCCACTTT
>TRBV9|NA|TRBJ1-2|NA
CASSVQGYGYTF
TGTGCCAGCAGCGTACAGGGATATGGCTACACCTTC
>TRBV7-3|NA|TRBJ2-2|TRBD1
CASSTGTETGELFF
TGTGCCAGCAGCACCGGGACAGAAACCGGGGAGCTGTTTTTT
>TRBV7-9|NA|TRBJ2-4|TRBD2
CASSLRGRENIQYF
TGTGCCAGCAGCCTGCGGGGGAGGGAAAACATTCAGTACTTC
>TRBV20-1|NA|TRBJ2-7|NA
CSARNYRGSYEQYF
TGCAGTGCTAGAAACTATCGAGGCTCCTACGAGCAGTACTTC
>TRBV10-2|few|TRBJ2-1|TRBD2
CASSEFRTRGHEQFF
TGCGCCAGCAGTGAGTTTAGGACTAGGGGTCATGAGCAGTTCTTC
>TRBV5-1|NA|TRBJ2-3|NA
CASSFPLDRTDTQYF
TGCGCCAGCAGCTTTCCTCTCGATCGCACAGATACGCAGTATTTT
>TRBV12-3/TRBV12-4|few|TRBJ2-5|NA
CASSLISRGLQLQETQYF
TGTGCCAGCAGTTTAATAAGTCGGGGACTCCAACTCCAAGAGACCCAGTACTTC
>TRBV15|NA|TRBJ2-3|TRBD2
CATSRDGTSASTDTQYF
TGTGCCACCAGCAGAGACGGGACTAGCGCATCCACAGATACGCAGTATTTT
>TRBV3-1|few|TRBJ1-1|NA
CASSHNRAGNTEAFF
TGTGCCAGCAGCCACAATAGGGCGGGAAACACTGAAGCTTTCTTT
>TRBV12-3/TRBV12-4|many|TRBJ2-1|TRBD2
CASSPVTGGLAGGDEQFF
TGTGCCAGCAGTCCGGTTACGGGAGGGCTAGCCGGTGGAGATGAGCAGTTCTTC
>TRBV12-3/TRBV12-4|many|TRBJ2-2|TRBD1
CASSPGGPVTGELFF
TGTGCCAGCAGCCCAGGGGGTCCGGTCACCGGGGAGCTGTTTTTT
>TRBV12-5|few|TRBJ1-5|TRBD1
CASGYQGGSGNQPQHF
TGTGCTAGTGGCTATCAGGGGGGATCGGGCAATCAGCCCCAGCATTTT
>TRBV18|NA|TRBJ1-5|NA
CASSPTRSTNQPQHF
TGTGCCAGCTCACCAACTCGTAGTACCAATCAGCCCCAGCATTTT
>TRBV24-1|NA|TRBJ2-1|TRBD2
CATSDSGTRSFNEQFF
TGTGCCACCAGTGATTCAGGGACTAGAAGCTTCAATGAGCAGTTCTTC
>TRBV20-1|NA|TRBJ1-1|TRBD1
CSARTRTGFGTEAFF
TGCAGTGCTCGTACCCGGACAGGGTTCGGCACTGAAGCTTTCTTT
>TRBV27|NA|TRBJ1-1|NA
CASSYTGWTTEAFF
TGTGCCAGCAGTTACACAGGGTGGACCACTGAAGCTTTCTTT
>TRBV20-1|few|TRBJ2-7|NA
CSAGTRGEQYF
TGCAGTGCCGGTACCAGGGGCGAGCAGTACTTC
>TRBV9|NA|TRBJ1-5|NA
CASSVDPVAPNQPQHF
TGTGCCAGCAGCGTAGATCCCGTTGCCCCTAATCAGCCCCAGCATTTT
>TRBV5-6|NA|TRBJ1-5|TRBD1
CASSLGTGNRPQHF
TGTGCCAGCAGCTTGGGGACAGGGAATCGGCCCCAGCATTTT
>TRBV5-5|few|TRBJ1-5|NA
CASSLVPGDDQPQHF
TGTGCCAGCAGCTTGGTCCCGGGGGACGATCAGCCCCAGCATTTT
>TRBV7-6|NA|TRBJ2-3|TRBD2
CASSQGLAGHTDTQYF
TGTGCCAGCAGCCAGGGACTAGCAGGGCACACAGATACGCAGTATTTT
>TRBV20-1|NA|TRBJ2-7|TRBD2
CSANKAGTTPLEQYF
TGCAGTGCTAATAAAGCCGGGACTACTCCTTTGGAGCAGTACTTC
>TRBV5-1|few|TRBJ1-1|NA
CASSLVAGVPTEAFF
TGCGCCAGCAGCTTGGTGGCAGGGGTCCCCACTGAAGCTTTCTTT
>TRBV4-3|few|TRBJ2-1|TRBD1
CASSQDLGQGSDEQFF
TGCGCCAGCAGCCAAGACCTGGGACAGGGGTCCGATGAGCAGTTCTTC
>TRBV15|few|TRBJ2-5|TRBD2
CATRRGNGGATVETQYF
TGTGCCACCAGGAGAGGCAACGGGGGGGCGACAGTGGAGACCCAGTACTTC
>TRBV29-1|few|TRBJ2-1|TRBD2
CSANSGSGNEQFF
TGCAGCGCGAACAGCGGGAGTGGAAATGAGCAGTTCTTC
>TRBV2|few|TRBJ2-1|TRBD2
CASRDPSGGAGEQFF
TGTGCCAGCAGAGACCCCAGCGGGGGGGCAGGGGAGCAGTTCTTC
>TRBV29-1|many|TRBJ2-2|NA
CSVVEDLSTGELFF
TGCAGCGTTGTGGAGGATTTGTCAACCGGGGAGCTGTTTTTT
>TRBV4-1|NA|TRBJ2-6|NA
CASSQVTGYAGANVLTF
TGCGCCAGCAGCCAAGTAACAGGGTATGCTGGGGCCAACGTCCTGACTTTC
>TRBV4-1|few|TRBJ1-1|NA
CASSQDPHRVTEAFF
TGCGCCAGCAGCCAAGACCCCCACAGGGTCACTGAAGCTTTCTTT
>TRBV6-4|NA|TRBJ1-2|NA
CASREQSGYTF
TGTGCCAGCAGAGAACAGTCTGGCTACACCTTC
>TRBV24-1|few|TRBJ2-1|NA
CATSDLTAEQFF
TGTGCCACCAGTGATTTGACGGCTGAGCAGTTCTTC
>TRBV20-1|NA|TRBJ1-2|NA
CSASRMRANYGYTF
TGCAGTGCTAGCCGAATGAGGGCTAACTATGGCTACACCTTC
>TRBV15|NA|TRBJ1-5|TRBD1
CATSPPSDRGSNQPQHF
TGTGCCACCAGCCCCCCGTCGGACAGGGGGAGCAATCAGCCCCAGCATTTT